These 27 T cell receptor beta chains came from one sample sequenced in a study of T cell responses to AZD1222 COVID-19 vaccine. TCRdb's copy holds only in-frame clones and misses some; the assay was immunoSEQ multiplex PCR. The table shows 65,000 to 85,000 clones, with about 80% occurring only once. The input for sequencing was peripheral blood, taken 28 days after the second AZD1222 dose. The receptors stem from an adult who received the AZD1222 COVID-19 vaccine.

The chain carries TRBV5-1 and TRBJ2-4; D may be TRBD2 (5 bases). Germline V CDR1 and CDR2: SGHRS, YFSETQ. V was clipped by 2 bases and J by 1 base, with 7 bases between them. The length of the CDR3 is 14 residues. CDR3 coding DNA: TGCGCCAGCAGCTTATCGGGGGCCAAAAACATTCAGTACTTC. Its protein product is CASSLSGAKNIQYF.

The chain carries TRBV25-1 and TRBJ2-1; TRBD2 might be the D (6 bases). V lost 6 bases to trimming and J lost 1 base, with 10 bases between them. Germline V gives CDR1 MGHDK, CDR2 SYGVNS. CDR3 size: 14 residues. CDR3 nucleotide sequence: TGTGCCAGCAGGGGGGACTCTTCCTACAATGAGCAGTTCTTC. The encoded protein is CASRGDSSYNEQFF.

In its sample, this clone was seen once. The chain recombines TRBV2 with TRBJ2-1; D uncertain. Germline assignment: CDR1 SNHLY and CDR2 FYNNEI. This CDR3 contains 11 residues. Trimming took 5 bases from V and 6 from J, leaving 5 bases between them. The CDR3 sequence: CASSMANEQFF. CDR3 in DNA: TGTGCCAGCAGTATGGCCAATGAGCAGTTCTTC.

This chain links TRBV5-1 with TRBJ1-5; the D is unclear. The ends were cut back, 0 bases at V and 1 base at J, with 11 bases in the middle. The V gene's germline CDR1 is SGHRS and CDR2 YFSETQ. The CDR3 has 16 amino acids. The chain's CDR3 is CASSLDGSGSNQPQHF. CDR3 in DNA: TGCGCCAGCAGCTTGGACGGGTCAGGAAGCAATCAGCCCCAGCATTTT. Filled out from reference TRBV5-1 and TRBJ1-5, the complete variable domain reads KAGVTQTPRYLIKTRGQQVTLSCSPISGHRSVSWYQQTPGQGLQFLFEYFSETQRNKGNFPGRFSGRQFSNSRSEMNVSTLELGDSALYLCASSLDGSGSNQPQHFGDGTRLSIL.

The chain employs TRBV5-1 and TRBJ1-6; a weak D match, TRBD1 (6 bases). Germline assignment: CDR1 SGHRS and CDR2 YFSETQ. Trimming removed 1 base from V and 11 bases from J, with 22 bases in between. This CDR3 spans 17 amino acids. DNA of the CDR3: TGCGCCAGCAGCTTGATTCAGGGGCCCCGTGAAGTGCCACCCCTCCACTTT. It encodes CASSLIQGPREVPPLHF.

The rearrangement links TRBV6-5 to TRBJ1-1; 7 bases line up with TRBD1. The trim removed 4 bases at V and 0 bases at J, leaving 8 bases unmatched. In germline, CDR1 is MNHEY, CDR2 SVGAGI. The CDR3 loop spans 16 amino acids. The CDR3 nucleotides are TGTGCCAGCAGTTCGGGAGGGGGCGGCCTGAACACTGAAGCTTTCTTT. Protein sequence: CASSSGGGGLNTEAFF.

The rearrangement uses TRBV27 and TRBJ1-2; maybe TRBD1 (6 bases). Between the trimmed V and J ends, which lost 4 bases and 2 bases, there was a span of 14 bases. The CDR3 contains 15 residues. The germline gives CDR1 MNHEY, CDR2 SMNVEV (reference sequence). The CDR3, as DNA: TGTGCCAGCAGTTCCAGGAGGACAGAGAACTATGGCTACACCTTC. Translated: CASSSRRTENYGYTF.

This sequence joins TRBV27 and TRBJ1-4; 8 bases fit TRBD1. The CDR3 totals 14 residues. Germline V gene data show CDR1 as MNHEY and CDR2 as SMNVEV (reference sequence). The trim removed 5 bases at V and 5 bases at J, leaving 4 bases unmatched. DNA for the CDR3: TGTGCCAGCAGTCGACAGGGGCACAATGAAAAACTGTTTTTT. Residues: CASSRQGHNEKLFF.

The chain joins TRBV9 to TRBJ2-3; 10 bases align to TRBD2. V dropped 4 bases and J dropped 2; count of bases not matched to a gene: 4. Per the germline V gene, CDR1 is SGDLS and CDR2 is YYNGEE. The CDR3 sequence is 15 residues long. Here the CDR3 reads CASSLLAGVTDTQYF. The DNA for the CDR3 is TGTGCCAGCAGCTTGCTAGCGGGGGTCACAGATACGCAGTATTTT.

The rearrangement links TRBV7-2 to TRBJ2-1; the match to TRBD2 covers 14 bases. Germline lookup yields CDR1 SGHTA and CDR2 FQGNSA. The ends lost 6 bases at V and 8 bases at J; junction bases unmatched: 9. The CDR3 is 16 amino acids. The CDR3 coding sequence is TGTGCCAGCAGAGCATGGGGACTAGCGGGGGTTGATGAGCAGTTCTTC. It specifies CASRAWGLAGVDEQFF.

The V gene is TRBV5-1, the J gene TRBJ2-1; TRBD2 matches 7 bases. This CDR3 contains 15 residues. Germline CDR1 reads SGHRS; CDR2 reads YFSETQ. Germline trimming cut 5 bases from V and 1 base from J; bases unmatched to any gene: 6. For the CDR3, the DNA is TGCGCCAGCAGTACGGGGGGAGGTTCCTACAATGAGCAGTTCTTC. Residues: CASSTGGGSYNEQFF.

The CDR3 sequence: CASSQAGPERSVYNEQFF. The CDR3 DNA follows: TGTGCCAGCAGCCAGGCAGGGCCGGAGCGGTCTGTTTACAATGAGCAGTTCTTC. V is TRBV3-1 (or the pseudogene TRBV3-2) and J is TRBJ2-1; either TRBD1 or TRBD2 may fit D (5 bases each). Trimming stripped 3 bases from V and 4 bases from J, with 22 bases between. The CDR3 extends over 18 amino acids. Germline CDR1 LGHDT, CDR2 YNNKEL (reference sequence).

About this clone: One base away lies a much larger clone, so this may be a sequencing read error. Other DNA sequences in this specimen translate into the identical CDR3. The chain carries TRBV4-1 and TRBJ1-1; possibly TRBD1 for D (5 bases). Germline CDR1 is MGHRA and CDR2 is YSYEKL. Trimming took 1 base from V and 0 from J, leaving 6 bases between them. The CDR3 is 14 residues long. The CDR3 coding sequence is TGCGCCAGCAGCCAAGGGACAATGAACACTGAAGCTTTCTTT. It is translated as CASSQGTMNTEAFF.

This sequence joins TRBV10-2 and TRBJ2-1, with D unresolved. The V end lost 4 bases, the J end lost 0 bases, and 7 bases lay between the germline ends. Germline V gives CDR1 WSHSY, CDR2 SAAADI. The CDR3 loop spans 14 amino acids. The CDR3 DNA reads TGCGCCAGCAGTGTATACAGCTCCTACAATGAGCAGTTCTTC. It yields the protein CASSVYSSYNEQFF.

The chain is built from TRBV7-2 and TRBJ2-2; D is perhaps TRBD1 (6 bases). The V and J ends lost 6 bases and 4 bases respectively, with 18 bases between them. This CDR3 is 16 amino acids long. Germline values: CDR1 SGHTA, CDR2 FQGNSA. The CDR3, as DNA: TGTGCCAGCAGGAATATTGGACAGAGACTCACCGGGGAGCTGTTTTTT. Residues: CASRNIGQRLTGELFF.

This clone showed up just a few times. The rearrangement links TRBV3-1 (or the pseudogene TRBV3-2) to TRBJ1-2; D ambiguous. This CDR3 region has 13 residues. The V and J ends lost 6 bases and 7 bases respectively, with 15 bases between them. Germline lookup yields CDR1 LGHDT and CDR2 YNNKEL (reference sequence). CDR3 protein: CASRQSTLGGYTF. CDR3 in DNA: TGTGCCAGCAGACAATCTACTTTAGGTGGCTACACCTTC.

The rearrangement uses TRBV5-1 and TRBJ2-7; weak D call: TRBD1 (7 bases). Germline V gene sequence: CDR1 SGHRS, CDR2 YFSETQ. With 4 bases removed from V and 4 bases from J, the gap between germline ends came to 15 bases. The CDR3 runs to 14 residues. In nucleotides, the CDR3 is TGCGCCAGCAGCCGCGGGGACAGAAAGTACGAGCAGTACTTC. It yields the protein CASSRGDRKYEQYF. The full variable domain, completed using reference TRBV5-1 and TRBJ2-7, is KAGVTQTPRYLIKTRGQQVTLSCSPISGHRSVSWYQQTPGQGLQFLFEYFSETQRNKGNFPGRFSGRQFSNSRSEMNVSTLELGDSALYLCASSRGDRKYEQYFGPGTRLTVT.

The chain carries TRBV18 and TRBJ2-3, with D maybe TRBD1 (6 bases). The CDR3 has 16 amino acids. The ends were cut back, 1 base at V and 0 bases at J, with 11 bases in the middle. Germline V gives CDR1 KGHSH, CDR2 LQKENI. This CDR3 is CASSPQGTTSTDTQYF. The DNA for the CDR3 is TGTGCCAGCTCACCACAGGGGACAACTAGCACAGATACGCAGTATTTT.

This clone was seen only once. J is TRBJ1-2 and V is TRBV2, with D possibly being TRBD1 (5 bases). V lost 4 bases and J 0 bases, leaving 12 bases between the germline ends. The CDR3 covers 15 residues. The germline V gene encodes CDR1 SNHLY and CDR2 FYNNEI. The CDR3 nucleotides read TGTGCCAGCAGTGTGACAGACCCTTCTAACTATGGCTACACCTTC. It yields the protein CASSVTDPSNYGYTF. The full variable domain, rest sourced from reference TRBV2 and TRBJ1-2, is EPEVTQTPSHQVTQMGQEVILRCVPISNHLYFYWYRQILGQKVEFLVSFYNNEISEKSEIFDDQFSVERPDGSNFTLKIRSTKLEDSAMYFCASSVTDPSNYGYTFGSGTRLTVV.

The chain couples TRBV6-5 to TRBJ1-5; 10 bases match TRBD1. CDR3 size: 15 residues. CDR1 and CDR2 (germline): MNHEY, SVGAGI. After removal of 8 bases from V and 6 bases from J, the junction contained 10 bases not matched to a gene. CDR3 sequence (DNA): TGTGCCAGCTTAAGGGACAGGGGCCTCGGTCAGCCCCAGCATTTT. Its translation: CASLRDRGLGQPQHF.

V usage is TRBV28 and J usage is TRBJ1-2; D remains unclear. Germline-derived CDR1 and CDR2 are MDHEN and SYDVKM. The CDR3 extends over 12 amino acids. Between the trimmed V and J ends, which lost 2 bases and 4 bases, there was a span of 5 bases. Here the CDR3 DNA reads TGTGCCAGCAGTTTACAGACCTATGGCTACACCTTC. It is translated as CASSLQTYGYTF.

This clone showed up just once. The rearrangement joins TRBV4-1 to TRBJ1-6, with TRBD1 matching over 8 bases. The CDR3 contains 15 residues. The J segment lost 6 bases and the V segment lost 3 bases, leaving 4 bases of the junction unmatched. The germline V gene has CDR1 MGHRA and CDR2 YSYEKL. The DNA of the CDR3 is TGCGCCAGCAGCCAGGATGGACAGGGTAATTCACCCCTCCACTTT. Its translation: CASSQDGQGNSPLHF.

CDR3 residues: CASSGNRVVSTEAFF. For the CDR3, the DNA is TGTGCCAGCAGTGGAAACAGGGTTGTGAGCACTGAAGCTTTCTTT. This sequence joins TRBV28 and TRBJ1-1, with D maybe TRBD1 (6 bases). The CDR3 consists of 15 residues. V was shortened by 5 bases and J by 4 bases, with 17 bases between the two germline ends. Germline V gene sequence: CDR1 MDHEN, CDR2 SYDVKM.

V is TRBV20-1 and J is TRBJ2-2, with 9 nucleotides matching TRBD1. Germline V gives CDR1 DFQATT, CDR2 SNEGSKA (reference sequence). V was pared by 3 bases and J by 5 bases, with 7 bases of the junction left unmatched. This CDR3 has 15 amino acids. The CDR3 nucleotides are TGCAGTGCTAGTACAGGACAGGGGATTACCGGGGAGCTGTTTTTT. It specifies CSASTGQGITGELFF.

This clone was seen once. The CDR3 region has the DNA TGTGCCAGCAGCCCCAGGGGGCTGGCTGAAAAACTGTTTTTT. Translated, it gives CASSPRGLAEKLFF. The gene calls are TRBV3-1 (or the pseudogene TRBV3-2) and TRBJ1-4; 8 bases align to TRBD1. The CDR3 loop spans 14 amino acids. Losses at the gene ends were 4 bases for V and 7 bases for J; bases not matched to a gene: 5. The germline CDR1 and CDR2 sequences are LGHDT and YNNKEL (reference sequence).

In this sample, this clone turned up once. V usage is TRBV7-2 and J usage is TRBJ2-1; TRBD2 matches at 12 bases. Trimming took 4 bases from V and 2 from J; bases not matched to a gene: 0. The CDR3 is 15 residues long. Germline CDR1 is SGHTA and CDR2 is FQGNSA. This CDR3 is CASSSSGGAYNEQFF. In nucleotides, the CDR3 is TGTGCCAGCAGCTCTAGCGGGGGGGCCTACAATGAGCAGTTCTTC.

This clone came up once. The V and J genes are TRBV11-2 and TRBJ1-4, with D perhaps TRBD1 (6 bases). The CDR3 runs 16 residues. V shed 5 bases and J shed 6 bases, with 19 bases lying between them. Germline V gives CDR1 SGHAT, CDR2 FQNNGV. The DNA of the CDR3 is TGTGCCAGCAGCCTCTACCCCAGGGGTACCGATGAAAAACTGTTTTTT. Protein sequence: CASSLYPRGTDEKLFF.